This T cell receptor beta chain was observed in a study of post-analysis software for immune sequencing data. As regards this clonotype: Its antigen is unknown.

General observations from the study: Patients used about 5 TRBV segments, including TRBV5-6, TRBV5-1 and TRBV20-1, more often than controls.

Every TCR beta cDNA library bore unique molecular identifiers. A single record per CDR3 protein comes from TCRdb applying MiXCR to the PCR reads. The sample shows 450,000 or so distinct CDR3 sequences, around 40% of them seen only once. Trimming stripped 6 bases from V and 4 bases from J, with 12 bases between. The CDR3 is made up of 13 amino acids. From germline, CDR1 is ENHRY and CDR2 SYGVKD. Sequencing input: blood. The chain carries TRBV10-3 and TRBJ1-2; D gene unclear. The TCR originated in a girl under 18 with multiple sclerosis. The CDR3, as DNA: TGTGCCATCAGGGAAACAGAGACCTATGGCTACACCTTC. This translates into CAIRETETYGYTF.